A selection of T cell receptor beta chains follows, all from one sample in a study of blood T cell repertoires in COVID-19. The data were produced by immunoSEQ multiplex PCR, yet TCRdb's version contains in-frame clones alone and is incomplete. The table records tens of thousands of clones, roughly 79% of them present only once. The sequencing input was peripheral blood. These receptors originate from a woman aged 70 to 79 with acute or convalescent COVID-19. Each CDR3 is given with its conserved first and last residue. The order of the fields is J gene, D gene, V gene, clone size, CDR3 DNA, CDR3 protein. A D gene is named only where the DNA matches it firmly. Clone size is stated in some rows and not others, as once, few, many or a class when expanded.

TRBJ1-1,NA,TRBV28,NA,TGTGCCAGCAGTTTATGGGGGCGCGGAACTGAAGCTTTCTTT,CASSLWGRGTEAFF
TRBJ1-2,TRBD1,TRBV7-8,NA,TGTGCCAGCAGCACGAGAGACAGGGGGCTGGGTGGCTACACCTTC,CASSTRDRGLGGYTF
TRBJ2-7,TRBD1,TRBV7-9,NA,TGTGCCAGCAGCTCTGTCGACAGGGACGAGCAGTACTTC,CASSSVDRDEQYF
TRBJ2-1,TRBD1,TRBV7-9,NA,TGTGCCAGCAGACCACCCCGACAGGGGGCCTCCTACAATGAGCAGTTCTTC,CASRPPRQGASYNEQFF
TRBJ2-7,TRBD2,TRBV28,NA,TGTGCCAGCAGTTTACCCCCAGCGGGAGGGCCCTACGAGCAGTACTTC,CASSLPPAGGPYEQYF
TRBJ2-6,NA,TRBV27,NA,TGTGCCAGCAGTTTGAGGGGGGCCAACGTCCTGACTTTC,CASSLRGANVLTF
TRBJ2-2,NA,TRBV11-3,NA,TGTGCCAGCAGCTTAGGGCGGCCCCTGAACACCGGGGAGCTGTTTTTT,CASSLGRPLNTGELFF
TRBJ1-5,NA,TRBV28,once,TGTGCCAGCACCCCCCTAACCCAGGCAGGCAATCAGCCCCAGCATTTT,CASTPLTQAGNQPQHF
TRBJ2-7,TRBD1,TRBV28,NA,TGTGCCAGCATTGGACAGGGGGCATACGAGCAGTACTTC,CASIGQGAYEQYF
TRBJ1-1,NA,TRBV7-9,NA,TGTGCCAGCAGCTTCCAGGGTATTACTGAAGCTTTCTTT,CASSFQGITEAFF
TRBJ2-7,NA,TRBV28,NA,TGTGCCAGCAGTCCCGGGCGGGCAGTCTACGAGCAGTACTTC,CASSPGRAVYEQYF
TRBJ2-3,NA,TRBV28,NA,TGTGCCAGCAGTCCGTTGGACTATTCAGATACGCAGTATTTT,CASSPLDYSDTQYF
TRBJ2-7,NA,TRBV14,medium-sized,TGTGCCAGCAGCCGAGAGGGCCGCTCCTACGAGCAGTACTTC,CASSREGRSYEQYF
TRBJ2-1,TRBD2,TRBV27,NA,TGTGCCAGCAGTTTACGACTAGCGGGAGGAACCCGGCGATACAATGAGCAGTTCTTC,CASSLRLAGGTRRYNEQFF
TRBJ1-1,TRBD1,TRBV18,NA,TGTGCCAGCTCACCAGCATCCAGGGGGCAAACTGAAGCTTTCTTT,CASSPASRGQTEAFF
TRBJ2-2,TRBD2,TRBV5-6,NA,TGTGCCAGCAGCCCGCTTGGGACTAGCAACACCGGGGAGCTGTTTTTT,CASSPLGTSNTGELFF
TRBJ1-1,NA,TRBV7-8,NA,TGTGCCAGCAGCTTAGGCAGGCGGAACACTGAAGCTTTCTTT,CASSLGRRNTEAFF
TRBJ2-1,NA,TRBV12-5,NA,TGTGCTAGTGGTCCTACGATAGCGCGATTCCAGTTCTTC,CASGPTIARFQFF
TRBJ1-1,TRBD1,TRBV13,NA,TGTGCCAGCAGCTTAGATAATGCAGGGGGCGAAGCTTTCTTT,CASSLDNAGGEAFF
TRBJ1-4,NA,TRBV18,NA,TGTGCCAGCTCCCGTATGGGGGCATTTAATGAAAAACTGTTTTTT,CASSRMGAFNEKLFF
TRBJ2-3,NA,TRBV5-6,NA,TGTGCCAGCAGCCGACAGAGCACAGATACGCAGTATTTT,CASSRQSTDTQYF
TRBJ1-5,NA,TRBV12-3/TRBV12-4,NA,TGTGCCAGCACCCAGGTTTTAGGACAGCCCCAGCATTTT,CASTQVLGQPQHF
TRBJ2-5,TRBD1,TRBV27,NA,TGTGCCAGCAGTTCCCTCCTGACAGGGGTGGGAGAGACCCAGTACTTC,CASSSLLTGVGETQYF
TRBJ2-7,TRBD2,TRBV28,NA,TGTGCCAGCAGTCTCCAGGGCGGGGGGGCCTACGAGCAGTACTTC,CASSLQGGGAYEQYF
TRBJ2-1,NA,TRBV5-6,NA,TGTGCCAGCAGCGCGGGTTTTGAGCAGTTCTTC,CASSAGFEQFF
TRBJ2-7,TRBD1,TRBV28,NA,TGTGCCAGCAGTCCCTATAGAGGACAGGGGGGGGAGCAGTACTTC,CASSPYRGQGGEQYF
TRBJ1-5,TRBD1,TRBV5-1,NA,TGCGCCAGCAGCCCTGACAGGGGAAGCCAGCCCCAGCATTTT,CASSPDRGSQPQHF
TRBJ2-3,NA,TRBV29-1,NA,TGCAGCGTTGACGGGATGACAGATACGCAGTATTTT,CSVDGMTDTQYF
TRBJ1-2,NA,TRBV28,NA,TGTGCCAGCACCCGAGCCCGGGAGTTAGGGTATGGCTACACCTTC,CASTRARELGYGYTF
TRBJ2-7,NA,TRBV18,few,TGTGCCAGCTCAGATTCTAAGAGCTCCTACGAGCAGTACTTC,CASSDSKSSYEQYF
TRBJ2-1,TRBD2,TRBV7-3,NA,TGTGCCAGCAGCTTAGCAGTAGCGGGAGTCAATGAGCAGTTCTTC,CASSLAVAGVNEQFF
TRBJ2-2,TRBD1,TRBV7-9,NA,TGTGCCAGCAGCTTAGACAGGGGAGCTTCCGGGGAGCTGTTTTTT,CASSLDRGASGELFF
TRBJ2-7,NA,TRBV3-1/TRBV3-2,NA,TGTGCCAGCAGCCCCCGACTAGGTTACGAGCAGTACTTC,CASSPRLGYEQYF
TRBJ1-1,NA,TRBV6-5,few,TGTGCCAGCAGTTACATGAGGGCCACTGAAGCTTTCTTT,CASSYMRATEAFF